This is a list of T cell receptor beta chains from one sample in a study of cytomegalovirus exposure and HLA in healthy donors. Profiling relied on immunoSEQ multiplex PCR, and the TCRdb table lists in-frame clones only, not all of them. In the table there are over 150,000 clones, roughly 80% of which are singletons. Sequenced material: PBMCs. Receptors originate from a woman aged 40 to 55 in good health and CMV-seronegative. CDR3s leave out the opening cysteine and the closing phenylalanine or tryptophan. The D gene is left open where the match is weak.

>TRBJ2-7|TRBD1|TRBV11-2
ASSRSRTGREQY
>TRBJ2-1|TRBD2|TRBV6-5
ASERGGSYNEQF
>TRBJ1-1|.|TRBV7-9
ASSPRQNTEAF
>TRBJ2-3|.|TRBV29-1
SGGVGLGLDTQY
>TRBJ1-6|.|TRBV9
ASSVEGAGAHSPLH
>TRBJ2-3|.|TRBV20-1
SAETDTQY
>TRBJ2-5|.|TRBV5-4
ASSLSASRETQY
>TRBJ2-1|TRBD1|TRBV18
ASSPGTGGNEQF
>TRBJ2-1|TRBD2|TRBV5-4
ASSSPGLAEQF
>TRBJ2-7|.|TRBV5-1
ASSPGDTPYEQY
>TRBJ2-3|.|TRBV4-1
ASSQGESGTDTQY
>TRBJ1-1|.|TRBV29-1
SVADRNTEAF
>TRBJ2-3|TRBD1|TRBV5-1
ASTRSGTGSADTQY
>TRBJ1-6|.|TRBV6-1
ASSGDRTYSPLH
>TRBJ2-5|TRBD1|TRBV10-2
ATNPGQAKETQY
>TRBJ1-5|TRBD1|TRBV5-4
ASSMQGAGQPQH
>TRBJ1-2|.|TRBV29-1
SVEQGNYGYT
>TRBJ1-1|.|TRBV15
ATSRRGLATEAF
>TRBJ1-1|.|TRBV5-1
ASSLTGQRDTEAF
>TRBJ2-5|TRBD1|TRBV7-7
ASSFFPTGGLETQY
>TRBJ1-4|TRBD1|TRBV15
ATSSPGQGLTTNEREKLF
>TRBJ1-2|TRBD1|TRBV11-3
ASSGPGGQGIFYGYT
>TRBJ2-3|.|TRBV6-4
ASSDSWTWGPDTQY
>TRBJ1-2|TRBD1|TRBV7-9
ASSTRTGDGYT
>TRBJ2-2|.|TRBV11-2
ASSRRRADTGELF
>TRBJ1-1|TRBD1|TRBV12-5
ASGFTGQGVSRTEAF
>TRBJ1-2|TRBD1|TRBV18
ASARDSGSNYGYT
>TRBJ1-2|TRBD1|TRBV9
ASSSGQGPSYGYT
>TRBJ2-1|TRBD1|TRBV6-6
ASRDHRGYNEQF
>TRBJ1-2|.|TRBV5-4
ASSHPPGNYGYT
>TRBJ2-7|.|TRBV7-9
ASSRQDSYEQY
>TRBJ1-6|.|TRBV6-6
ASRETADSYNSPLH
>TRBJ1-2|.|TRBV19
ASSTRHEIIYGYT
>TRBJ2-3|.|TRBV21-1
ASRPGTGGSTDTQY
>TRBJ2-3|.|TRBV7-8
ASSLADPSADTQY
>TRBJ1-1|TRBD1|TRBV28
ASSRTGVEAF
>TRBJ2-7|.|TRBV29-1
SVGFGPGGPYEQY
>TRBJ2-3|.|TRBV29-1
SDLARGDTQY
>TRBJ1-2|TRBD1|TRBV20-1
SGGAQGAFT
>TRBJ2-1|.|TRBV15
ATSLPTGKSSYNEQF
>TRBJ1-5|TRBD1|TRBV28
ASTLDRVAKQPQH
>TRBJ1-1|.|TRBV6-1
ASTKGRGLTEAF